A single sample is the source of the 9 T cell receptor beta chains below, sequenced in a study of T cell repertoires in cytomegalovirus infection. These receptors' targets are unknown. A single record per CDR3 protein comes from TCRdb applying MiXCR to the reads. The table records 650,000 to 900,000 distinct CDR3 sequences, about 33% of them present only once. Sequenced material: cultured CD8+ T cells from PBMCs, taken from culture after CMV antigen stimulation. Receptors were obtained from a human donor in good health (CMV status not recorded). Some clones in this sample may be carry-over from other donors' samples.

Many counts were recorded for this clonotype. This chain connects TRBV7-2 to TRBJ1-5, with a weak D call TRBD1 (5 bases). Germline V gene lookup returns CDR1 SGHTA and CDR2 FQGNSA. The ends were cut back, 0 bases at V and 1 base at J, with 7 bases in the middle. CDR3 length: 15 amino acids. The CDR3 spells CASSLADRSNQPQHF. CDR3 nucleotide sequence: TGTGCCAGCAGCTTAGCCGACAGAAGCAATCAGCCCCAGCATTTT.

CDR3: CASSTADEQFF. The CDR3 DNA reads as TGTGCCAGCAGTACGGCGGATGAGCAGTTCTTC. The chain joins TRBV27 to TRBJ2-1; D call uncertain. The length of the CDR3 is 11 residues. V shed 5 bases and J shed 8 bases, with 7 bases lying between them. Germline CDR1 MNHEY, CDR2 SMNVEV (reference sequence).

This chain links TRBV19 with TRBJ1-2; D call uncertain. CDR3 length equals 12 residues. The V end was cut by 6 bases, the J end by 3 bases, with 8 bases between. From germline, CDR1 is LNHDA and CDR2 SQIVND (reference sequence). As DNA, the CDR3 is TGTGCCAGTAGGGAACACGACTATGGCTACACCTTC. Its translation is CASREHDYGYTF.

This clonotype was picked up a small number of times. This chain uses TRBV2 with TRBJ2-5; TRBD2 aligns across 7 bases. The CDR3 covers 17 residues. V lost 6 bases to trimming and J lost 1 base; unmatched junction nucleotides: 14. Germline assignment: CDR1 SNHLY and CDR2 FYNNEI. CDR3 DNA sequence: TGTGCCAGCAGCGCCCCCCAATTCGGGAGGAGCCAAGAGACCCAGTACTTC. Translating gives CASSAPQFGRSQETQYF.

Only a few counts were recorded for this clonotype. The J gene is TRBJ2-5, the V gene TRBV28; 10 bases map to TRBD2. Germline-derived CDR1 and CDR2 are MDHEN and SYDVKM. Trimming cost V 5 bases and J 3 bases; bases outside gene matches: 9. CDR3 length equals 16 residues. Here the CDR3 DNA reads TGTGCCAGCAGTGTATCTAGCGGGGGATTGGAAGAGACCCAGTACTTC. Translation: CASSVSSGGLEETQYF.

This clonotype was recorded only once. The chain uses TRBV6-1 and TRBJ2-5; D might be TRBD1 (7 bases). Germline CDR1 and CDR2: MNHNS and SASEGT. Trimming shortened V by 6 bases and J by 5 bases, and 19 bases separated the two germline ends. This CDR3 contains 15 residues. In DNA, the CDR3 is TGTGCCAGCAGGTCTCCCAGGGGGGCCGGGGAGACCCAGTACTTC. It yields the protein CASRSPRGAGETQYF.

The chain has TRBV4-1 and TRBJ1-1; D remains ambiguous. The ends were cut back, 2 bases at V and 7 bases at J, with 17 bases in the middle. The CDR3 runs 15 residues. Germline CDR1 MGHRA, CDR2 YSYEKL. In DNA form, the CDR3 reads TGCGCCAGCAGCCAAAGTCCGGTAGCGGCAGTTGAAGCTTTCTTT. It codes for CASSQSPVAAVEAFF.

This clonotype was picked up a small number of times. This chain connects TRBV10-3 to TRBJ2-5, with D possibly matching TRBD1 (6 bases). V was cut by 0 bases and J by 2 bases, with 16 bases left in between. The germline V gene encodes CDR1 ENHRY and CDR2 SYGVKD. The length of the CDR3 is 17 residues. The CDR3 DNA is TGTGCCATCAGTGAGTCGTATCCGGACAGTTTGCAAGAGACCCAGTACTTC. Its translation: CAISESYPDSLQETQYF.

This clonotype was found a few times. The chain's CDR3 is CASSQATDNEQFF. The CDR3 region has the DNA TGTGCCAGCAGCCAAGCAACAGACAATGAGCAGTTCTTC. The V gene is TRBV14, the J gene TRBJ2-1; no clear D. The CDR3 contains 13 residues. Trimming shortened V by 1 base and J by 5 bases, and 6 bases separated the two germline ends. The germline V gene encodes CDR1 SGHDN and CDR2 FVKESK.